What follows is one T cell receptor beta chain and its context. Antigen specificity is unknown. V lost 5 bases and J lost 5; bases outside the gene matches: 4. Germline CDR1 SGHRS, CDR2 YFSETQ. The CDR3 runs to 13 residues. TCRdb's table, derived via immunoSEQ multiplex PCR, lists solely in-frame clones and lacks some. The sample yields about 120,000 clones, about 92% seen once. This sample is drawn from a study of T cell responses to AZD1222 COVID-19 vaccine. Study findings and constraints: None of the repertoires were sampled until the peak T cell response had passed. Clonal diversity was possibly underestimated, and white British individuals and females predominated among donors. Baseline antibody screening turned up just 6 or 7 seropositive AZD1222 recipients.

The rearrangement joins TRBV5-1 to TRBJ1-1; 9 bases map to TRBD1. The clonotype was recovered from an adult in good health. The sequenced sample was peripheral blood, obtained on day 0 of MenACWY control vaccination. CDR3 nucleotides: TGCGCCAGCAGATCACAGGGGGCTACTGAAGCTTTCTTT. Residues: CASRSQGATEAFF.